What follows describes a single T cell receptor (beta chain). The antigen remains undetermined. The data stem from a study of cytomegalovirus exposure and HLA in healthy donors. Germline V CDR1 and CDR2: SGHVS, FQNEAQ. J gave up 8 bases and V 3 bases, and 8 bases lay outside the gene matches. The CDR3 totals 17 residues. Notes on the study in general: V- and J-gene trimming of TCR beta was linked (in a later analysis) to a missense DCLRE1C variant. In an earlier analysis, productive rearrangement rates for most beta V segments clustered near 87% or 30%. It was reportedly the case that the classifier diagnosed cytomegalovirus status with high specificity and sensitivity.

Vbeta (60) and Jbeta (13) primers were used in the PCR. The method was immunoSEQ multiplex PCR; TCRdb's version includes in-frame clones alone and lacks a portion of them. The table has roughly 120,000 clones, 75% to 85% seen once. This chain links TRBV7-8 with TRBJ2-1; 15 bases agree with TRBD2. Sequencing used PBMCs. This clonotype was sampled from a man in his fifties or sixties in good health and CMV-seronegative. The CDR3 loop reads CASSFLRTSGGADEQFF. The CDR3 bases are TGTGCCAGCAGCTTCCTCCGGACTAGCGGGGGGGCAGATGAGCAGTTCTTC.